This T cell receptor beta chain comes out of a study of CD4 T cells in relation to SARS-CoV-2 and coronaviruses. Before the COVID-19 pandemic, during about 2010-2018, CD4+ T cells were taken from unexposed donors. CD4+ T cells were isolated from the cells after more than 8 days of culture. A remark on this clone: Its antigen is as yet unknown.

The V and J ends lost 1 base and 4 bases respectively, with 11 bases between them. There are 15 residues in the CDR3. Germline V gives CDR1 SGHAT, CDR2 FQNNGV. The method was immunoSEQ multiplex PCR; TCRdb's version includes in-frame clones alone and lacks a portion of them. The data hold under 35,000 clones, with about 80% observed a single time. This sequence was found in a human donor in good health. The sequenced sample was CD4+ T cells from PBMCs, cultured in vitro. The chain recombines TRBV11-2 with TRBJ2-1, with a weak D call TRBD2 (6 bases). The CDR3, as DNA: TGTGCCAGCAGCTTAGGTATAGCGGCTTACAATGAGCAGTTCTTC. Translating it yields CASSLGIAAYNEQFF.